This T cell receptor beta chain was retrieved from a study of monozygotic twins with inflammatory bowel disease. One entry per CDR3 protein, without DNA, is what TCRdb gives after re-calling the 5' RACE reads. The record lists about 380,000 distinct CDR3 sequences, of which the ten most abundant hold 2.5% to 3%. This CDR3 is 15 amino acids long. The germline CDR1 and CDR2 sequences are SGHRS and YFSETQ. The chain carries TRBV5-1 and TRBJ2-3; TCRdb lists TRBD1, though no DNA is available to test this call. Sequencing input: blood. The clonotype originates from a human donor with ulcerative colitis or Crohn's disease, or a healthy co-twin of an affected twin (not recorded which). The CDR3 reads CASSFLDSSTDTQYF. The whole variable domain, remainder taken from reference TRBV5-1 and TRBJ2-3, is KAGVTQTPRYLIKTRGQQVTLSCSPISGHRSVSWYQQTPGQGLQFLFEYFSETQRNKGNFPGRFSGRQFSNSRSEMNVSTLELGDSALYLCASSFLDSSTDTQYFGPGTRLTVL.